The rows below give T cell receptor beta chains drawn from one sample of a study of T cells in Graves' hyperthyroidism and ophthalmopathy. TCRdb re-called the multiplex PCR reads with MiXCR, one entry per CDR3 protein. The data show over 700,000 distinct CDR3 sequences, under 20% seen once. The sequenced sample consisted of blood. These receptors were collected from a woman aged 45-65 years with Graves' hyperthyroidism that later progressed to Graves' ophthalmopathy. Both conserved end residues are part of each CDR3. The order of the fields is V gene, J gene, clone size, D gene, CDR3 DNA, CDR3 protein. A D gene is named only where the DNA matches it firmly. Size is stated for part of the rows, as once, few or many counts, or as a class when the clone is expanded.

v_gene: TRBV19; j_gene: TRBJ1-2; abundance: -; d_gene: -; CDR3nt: TGTGCCAGTAGCGCACGGGGCTCCGGGGCCTATGGCTACACCTTC; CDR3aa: CASSARGSGAYGYTF
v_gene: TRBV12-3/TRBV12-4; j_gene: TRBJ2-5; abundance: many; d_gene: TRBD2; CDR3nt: TGTGCCAGCAGTCAGACTAGCGCCGGAGGGGTGACCCAGTACTTC; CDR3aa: CASSQTSAGGVTQYF
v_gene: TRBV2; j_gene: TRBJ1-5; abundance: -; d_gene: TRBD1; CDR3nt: TGTGCCAGCAGTGACGGACAGGGAGGTTGGGGCAATCAGCCCCAGCATTTT; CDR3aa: CASSDGQGGWGNQPQHF
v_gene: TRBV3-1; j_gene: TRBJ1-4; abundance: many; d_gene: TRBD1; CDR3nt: TGTGCCAGCAGCCATCCAGGGGGCGCGGCTGAAAAACTGTTTTTT; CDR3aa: CASSHPGGAAEKLFF
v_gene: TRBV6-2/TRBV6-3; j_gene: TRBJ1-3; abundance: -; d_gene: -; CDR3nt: TGTGCCAGTCGACGCGGGTTCGTTGGAAACACCATATATTTT; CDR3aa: CASRRGFVGNTIYF
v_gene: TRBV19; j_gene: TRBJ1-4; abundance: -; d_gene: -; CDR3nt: TGTGCCAGTAGTTCGGAGACTAATGAAAACCTGTTTTTT; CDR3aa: CASSSETNENLFF
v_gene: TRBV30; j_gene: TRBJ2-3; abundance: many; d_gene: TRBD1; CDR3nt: TGTGCCTGGAGCGGGACAGGGGGACTAACTAATACGCAGTATTTT; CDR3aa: CAWSGTGGLTNTQYF
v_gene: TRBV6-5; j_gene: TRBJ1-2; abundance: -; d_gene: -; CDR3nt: TGTGCCAGCAGTTACTCAACGGTCTATGGCTACACCTTC; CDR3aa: CASSYSTVYGYTF
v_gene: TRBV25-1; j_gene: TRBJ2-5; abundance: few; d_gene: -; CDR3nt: TGTGCCAGCAGTGACCAAAACCAAGAGACCCAGTACTTC; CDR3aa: CASSDQNQETQYF
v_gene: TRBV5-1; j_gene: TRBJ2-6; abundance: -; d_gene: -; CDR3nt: TGCGCCAGCAGCGTAGACAGGTCCTCTGGGGCCAACGTCCTGACTTTC; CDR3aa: CASSVDRSSGANVLTF
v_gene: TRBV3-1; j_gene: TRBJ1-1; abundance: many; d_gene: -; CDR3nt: TGTGCCAGCAGCCAGATGGCAGGGCGGGGTGGCACTGAAGCTTTCTTT; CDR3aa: CASSQMAGRGGTEAFF
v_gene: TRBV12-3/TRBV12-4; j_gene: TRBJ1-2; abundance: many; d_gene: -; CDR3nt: TGTGCCAGTACCCCGGGGAGCGGGGTCTTTGGCTACACCTTC; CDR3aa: CASTPGSGVFGYTF
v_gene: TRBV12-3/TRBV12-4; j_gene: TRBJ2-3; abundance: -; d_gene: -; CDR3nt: TGTGCCAGCAGTACCCCGGGTCTTTCAGATACGCAGTATTTT; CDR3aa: CASSTPGLSDTQYF
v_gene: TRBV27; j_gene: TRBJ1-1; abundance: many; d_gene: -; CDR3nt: TGTGCCAGCAGTCAAATCGGGGGTCTGAACACTGAAGCTTTCTTT; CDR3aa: CASSQIGGLNTEAFF
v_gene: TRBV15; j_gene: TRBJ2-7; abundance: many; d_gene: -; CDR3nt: TGTGCCACCAGCAGGACTCGACGTACAGCCTACGAGCAGTACTTC; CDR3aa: CATSRTRRTAYEQYF
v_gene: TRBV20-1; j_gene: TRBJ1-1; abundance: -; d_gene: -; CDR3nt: TGCAGTGCTAGGATACAGGGTTCTAACACTGAAGCTTTCTTT; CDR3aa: CSARIQGSNTEAFF
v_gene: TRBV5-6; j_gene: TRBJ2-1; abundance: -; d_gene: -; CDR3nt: TGTGCCAGCACCCGCCTTGGGAGCTCCTACAATGAGCAGTTCTTC; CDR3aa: CASTRLGSSYNEQFF
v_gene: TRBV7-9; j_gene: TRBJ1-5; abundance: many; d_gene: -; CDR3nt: TGTGCCAGCAGCTTATATGGGGGGCCCCAGCATTTT; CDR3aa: CASSLYGGPQHF
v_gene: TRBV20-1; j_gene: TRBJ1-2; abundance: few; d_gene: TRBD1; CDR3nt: TGCAGCGTTGAAGGGGACAGGGTTGGCTACACCTTC; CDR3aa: CSVEGDRVGYTF
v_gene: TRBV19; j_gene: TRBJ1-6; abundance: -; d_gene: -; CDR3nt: TGTGCCAGTACCCAAGGAGCGCTCTTCAATTCACCCCTCCACTTT; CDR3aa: CASTQGALFNSPLHF
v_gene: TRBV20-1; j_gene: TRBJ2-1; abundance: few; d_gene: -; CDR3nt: TGCAGTGCTAGAGCTGAGACTTCGGCCTACAATGAGCAGTTCTTC; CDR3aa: CSARAETSAYNEQFF
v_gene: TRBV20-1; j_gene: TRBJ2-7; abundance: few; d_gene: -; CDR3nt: TGCAGTGCTAAAAGTAGGGTGAGCTCCTACGAGCAGTACTTC; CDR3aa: CSAKSRVSSYEQYF
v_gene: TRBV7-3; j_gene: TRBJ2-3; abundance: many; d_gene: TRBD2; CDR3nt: TGTGCCAGCAGCTTAAGGGGGGGTCCCACAGATACGCAGTATTTT; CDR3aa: CASSLRGGPTDTQYF
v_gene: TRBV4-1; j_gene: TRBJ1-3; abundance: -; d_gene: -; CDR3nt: TGCGCCAGCAGCCCGTGGTCAGGGGCTGGAAACACCATATATTTT; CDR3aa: CASSPWSGAGNTIYF
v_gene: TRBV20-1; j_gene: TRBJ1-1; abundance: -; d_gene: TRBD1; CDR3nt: TGCAGTGCTAGACTCCCAGGGGGAAACACTGAAGCTTTCTTT; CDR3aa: CSARLPGGNTEAFF
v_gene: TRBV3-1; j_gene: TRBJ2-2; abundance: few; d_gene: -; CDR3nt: TGTGCCAGCAGCCGGGCAGACAGAGCCACCGGGGAGCTGTTTTTT; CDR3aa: CASSRADRATGELFF
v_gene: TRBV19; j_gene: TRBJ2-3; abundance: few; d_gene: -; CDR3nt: TGTGCCAGTAGACTCGGAACAGGGTTGTTGCGGGAAGATACGCAGTATTTT; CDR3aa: CASRLGTGLLREDTQYF
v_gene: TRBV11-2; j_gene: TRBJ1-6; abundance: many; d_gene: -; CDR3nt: TGTGCCAGCAGCCCCGTTAGGGACTCACCCCTCCACTTT; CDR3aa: CASSPVRDSPLHF
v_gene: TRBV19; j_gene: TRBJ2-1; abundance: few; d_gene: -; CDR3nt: TGTGCCAGTAGTATGACCCCGAGCTCCTACAATGAGCAGTTCTTC; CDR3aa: CASSMTPSSYNEQFF
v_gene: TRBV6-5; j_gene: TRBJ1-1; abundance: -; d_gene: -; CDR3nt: TGTGCCAGCAGTTACCCGGACTGGAGGGGAGGAGGCACTGAAGCTTTCTTT; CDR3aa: CASSYPDWRGGGTEAFF
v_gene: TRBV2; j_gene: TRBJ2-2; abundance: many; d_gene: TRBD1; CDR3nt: TGTGCCACCCGTAAGGGACAGCAAAACACCGGGGAGCTGTTTTTT; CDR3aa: CATRKGQQNTGELFF
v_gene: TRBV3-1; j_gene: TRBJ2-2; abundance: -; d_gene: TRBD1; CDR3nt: TGTGCCAGCACCTTAGGACAGGGTAGTTTGGCCGGGGAGCTGTTTTTT; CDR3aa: CASTLGQGSLAGELFF
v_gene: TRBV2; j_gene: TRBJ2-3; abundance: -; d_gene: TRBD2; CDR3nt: TGTGCCAGCAACGTCCTAGCGGGGGACTCTAGCACAGATACGCAGTATTTT; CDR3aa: CASNVLAGDSSTDTQYF
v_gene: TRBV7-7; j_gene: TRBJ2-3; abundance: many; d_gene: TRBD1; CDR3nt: TGTGCTAGCAGCCCCACGACAGGGGGCGGCACAGATACGCAGTATTTT; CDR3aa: CASSPTTGGGTDTQYF
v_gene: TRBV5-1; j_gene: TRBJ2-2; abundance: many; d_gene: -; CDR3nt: TGCGCCAGCAGCTTGGGAGCAGGGCCCGGGGAGCTGTTTTTT; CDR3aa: CASSLGAGPGELFF
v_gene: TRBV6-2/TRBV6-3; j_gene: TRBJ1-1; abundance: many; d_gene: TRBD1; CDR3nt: TGTGCCAGCAGTTACTCGGGACAGGGGGACACTGAAGCTTTCTTT; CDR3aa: CASSYSGQGDTEAFF
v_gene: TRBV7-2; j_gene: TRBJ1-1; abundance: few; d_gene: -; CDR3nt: TGTGCCAGCAGCTTAGCTTTGGTAGGAGAAGCTTTCTTT; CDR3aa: CASSLALVGEAFF